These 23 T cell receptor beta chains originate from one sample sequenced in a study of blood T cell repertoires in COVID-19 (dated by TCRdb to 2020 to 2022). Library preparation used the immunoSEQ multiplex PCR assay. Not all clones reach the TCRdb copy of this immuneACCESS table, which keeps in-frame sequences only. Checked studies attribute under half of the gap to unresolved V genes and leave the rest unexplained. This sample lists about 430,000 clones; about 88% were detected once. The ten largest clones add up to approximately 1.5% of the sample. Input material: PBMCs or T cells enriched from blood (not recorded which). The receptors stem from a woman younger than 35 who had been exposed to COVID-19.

In DNA form, the CDR3 reads TGCAGCGTTTATAACGGAGGCTCTGGAAACACCATATATTTT. It is translated as CSVYNGGSGNTIYF. This sequence joins TRBV29-1 and TRBJ1-3; no clear D gene. Trimming shortened V by 5 bases and J by 0 bases, and 11 bases separated the two germline ends. Germline V CDR1 and CDR2: SQVTM, ANQGSEA. The CDR3 loop spans 14 amino acids.

The CDR3 nucleotides are TGTGCCAGCATGGCGGCCGGCGGGTTCGAGCAGTACTTC. Protein product: CASMAAGGFEQYF. The rearrangement links TRBV27 to TRBJ2-7, with D perhaps TRBD2 (5 bases). The length of the CDR3 is 13 residues. Germline values: CDR1 MNHEY, CDR2 SMNVEV (reference sequence). The ends were cut back, 7 bases at V and 6 bases at J, with 16 bases in the middle.

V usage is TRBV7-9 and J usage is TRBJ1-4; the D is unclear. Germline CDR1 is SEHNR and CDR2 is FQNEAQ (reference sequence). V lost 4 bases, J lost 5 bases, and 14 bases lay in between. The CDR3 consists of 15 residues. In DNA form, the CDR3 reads TGTGCCAGCAGCTCTGTTTTGGAGTTGAATGAAAAACTGTTTTTT. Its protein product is CASSSVLELNEKLFF.

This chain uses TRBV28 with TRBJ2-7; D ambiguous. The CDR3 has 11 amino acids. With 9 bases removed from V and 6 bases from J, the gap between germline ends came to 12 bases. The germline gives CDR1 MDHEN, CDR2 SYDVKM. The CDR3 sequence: CASRLLGEQYF. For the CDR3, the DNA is TGTGCCAGTCGCTTACTCGGCGAGCAGTACTTC.

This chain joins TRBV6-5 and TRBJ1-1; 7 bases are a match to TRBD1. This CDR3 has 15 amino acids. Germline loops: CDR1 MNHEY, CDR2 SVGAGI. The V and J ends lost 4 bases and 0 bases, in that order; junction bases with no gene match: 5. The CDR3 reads CASSLGGRMNTEAFF. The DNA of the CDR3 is TGTGCCAGCAGTTTAGGGGGCCGTATGAACACTGAAGCTTTCTTT.

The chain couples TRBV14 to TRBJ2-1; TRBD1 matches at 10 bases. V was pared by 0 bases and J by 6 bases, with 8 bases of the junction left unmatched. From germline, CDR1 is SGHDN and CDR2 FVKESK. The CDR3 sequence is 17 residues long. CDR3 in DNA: TGTGCCAGCAGCCAAGATAAGCGACAGGGGGCCTTCAATGAGCAGTTCTTC. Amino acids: CASSQDKRQGAFNEQFF.

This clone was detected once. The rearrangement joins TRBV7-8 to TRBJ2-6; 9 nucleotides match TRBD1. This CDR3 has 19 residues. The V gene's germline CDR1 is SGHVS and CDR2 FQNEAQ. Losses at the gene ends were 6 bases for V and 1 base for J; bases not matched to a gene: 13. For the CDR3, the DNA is TGTGCCAGCAGACCCGGAGGCCGGGACAGGGTGTCTGGGGCCAACGTCCTGACTTTC. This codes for CASRPGGRDRVSGANVLTF.

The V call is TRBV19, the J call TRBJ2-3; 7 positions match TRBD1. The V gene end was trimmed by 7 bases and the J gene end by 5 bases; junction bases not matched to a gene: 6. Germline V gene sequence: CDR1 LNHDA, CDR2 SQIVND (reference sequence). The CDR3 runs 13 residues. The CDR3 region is CASKVQGVDTQYF. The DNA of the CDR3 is TGTGCCAGTAAGGTTCAGGGGGTAGATACGCAGTATTTT.

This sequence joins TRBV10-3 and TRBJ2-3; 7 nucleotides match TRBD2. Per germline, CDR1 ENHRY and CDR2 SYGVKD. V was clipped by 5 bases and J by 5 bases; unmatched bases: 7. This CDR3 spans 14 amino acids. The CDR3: CAISSSGGKDTQYF. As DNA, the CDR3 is TGTGCCATCAGTTCTAGCGGTGGGAAAGATACGCAGTATTTT.

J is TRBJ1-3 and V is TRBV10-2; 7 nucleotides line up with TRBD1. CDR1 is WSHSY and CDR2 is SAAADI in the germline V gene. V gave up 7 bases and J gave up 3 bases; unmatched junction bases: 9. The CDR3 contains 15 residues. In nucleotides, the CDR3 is TGCGCCAGCAACCCAGAAGGGGGCGGTGGAAACACCATATATTTT. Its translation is CASNPEGGGGNTIYF.

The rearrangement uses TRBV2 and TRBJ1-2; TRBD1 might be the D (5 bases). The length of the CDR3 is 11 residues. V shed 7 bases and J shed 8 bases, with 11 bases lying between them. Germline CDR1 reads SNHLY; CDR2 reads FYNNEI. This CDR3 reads CASTGTKGYTF. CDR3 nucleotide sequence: TGTGCCAGCACCGGGACTAAAGGCTACACCTTC.

The CDR3 reads CASSLVPWGQEISTDTQYF. CDR3 bases: TGCGCCAGCAGCTTGGTCCCTTGGGGACAGGAGATTAGCACAGATACGCAGTATTTT. The chain uses TRBV5-1 and TRBJ2-3; TRBD1 aligns across 8 bases. The germline gives CDR1 SGHRS, CDR2 YFSETQ. The CDR3 covers 19 residues. Trimming removed 0 bases from V and 0 bases from J; junction bases left unmatched: 12.

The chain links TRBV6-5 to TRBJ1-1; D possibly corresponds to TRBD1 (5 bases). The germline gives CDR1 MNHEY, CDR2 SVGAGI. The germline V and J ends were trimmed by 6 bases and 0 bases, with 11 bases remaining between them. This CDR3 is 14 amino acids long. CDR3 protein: CASRIIGVNTEAFF. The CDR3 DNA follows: TGTGCCAGCAGGATAATAGGGGTGAACACTGAAGCTTTCTTT.

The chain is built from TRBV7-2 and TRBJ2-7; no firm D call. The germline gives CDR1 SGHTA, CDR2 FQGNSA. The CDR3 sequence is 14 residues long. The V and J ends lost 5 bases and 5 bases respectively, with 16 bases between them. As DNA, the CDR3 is TGTGCCAGCAGCCGCTCCCTCGGAGCCCACGAGCAGTACTTC. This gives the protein CASSRSLGAHEQYF.

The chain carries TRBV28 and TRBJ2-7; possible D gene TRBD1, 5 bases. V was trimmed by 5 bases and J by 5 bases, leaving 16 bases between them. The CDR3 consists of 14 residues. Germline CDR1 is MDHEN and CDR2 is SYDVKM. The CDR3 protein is CASSLVSGNHEQYF. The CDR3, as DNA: TGTGCCAGCAGTCTGGTGTCAGGGAACCACGAGCAGTACTTC.

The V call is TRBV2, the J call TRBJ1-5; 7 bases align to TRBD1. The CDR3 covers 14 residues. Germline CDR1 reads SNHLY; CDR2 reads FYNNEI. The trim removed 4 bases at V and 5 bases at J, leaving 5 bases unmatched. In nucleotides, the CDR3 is TGTGCCAGCAGTGGACAGGGCCGGGATCAGCCCCAGCATTTT. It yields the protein CASSGQGRDQPQHF.

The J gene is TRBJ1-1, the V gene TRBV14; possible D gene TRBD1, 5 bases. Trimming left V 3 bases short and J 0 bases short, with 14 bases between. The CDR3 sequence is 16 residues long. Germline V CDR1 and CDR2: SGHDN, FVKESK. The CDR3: CASSQRGGPMNTEAFF. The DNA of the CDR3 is TGTGCCAGCAGCCAGCGGGGGGGTCCTATGAACACTGAAGCTTTCTTT.

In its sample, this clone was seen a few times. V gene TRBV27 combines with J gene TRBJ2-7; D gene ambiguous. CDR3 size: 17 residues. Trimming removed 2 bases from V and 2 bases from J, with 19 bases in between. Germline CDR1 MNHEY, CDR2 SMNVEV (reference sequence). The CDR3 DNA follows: TGTGCCAGCAGTTTAGACCCCGTGGGCTTACGGCCCTACGAGCAGTACTTC. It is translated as CASSLDPVGLRPYEQYF.

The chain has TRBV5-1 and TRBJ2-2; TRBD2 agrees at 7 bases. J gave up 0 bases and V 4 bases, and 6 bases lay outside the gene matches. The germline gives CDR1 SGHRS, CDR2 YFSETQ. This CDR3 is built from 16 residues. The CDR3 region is CASSRIAGTNTGELFF. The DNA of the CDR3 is TGCGCCAGCAGCCGGATAGCGGGCACGAACACCGGGGAGCTGTTTTTT. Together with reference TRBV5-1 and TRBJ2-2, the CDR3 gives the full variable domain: KAGVTQTPRYLIKTRGQQVTLSCSPISGHRSVSWYQQTPGQGLQFLFEYFSETQRNKGNFPGRFSGRQFSNSRSEMNVSTLELGDSALYLCASSRIAGTNTGELFFGEGSRLTVL.

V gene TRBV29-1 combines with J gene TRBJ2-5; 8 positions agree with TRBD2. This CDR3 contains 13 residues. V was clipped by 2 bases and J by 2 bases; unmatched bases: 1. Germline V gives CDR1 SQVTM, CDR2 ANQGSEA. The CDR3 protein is CSVECGGQETQYF. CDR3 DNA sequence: TGCAGCGTTGAATGCGGGGGGCAAGAGACCCAGTACTTC. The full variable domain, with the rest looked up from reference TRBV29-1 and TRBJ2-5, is SAVISQKPSRDICQRGTSLTIQCQVDSQVTMMFWYRQQPGQSLTLIATANQGSEATYESGFVIDKFPISRPNLTFSTLTVSNMSPEDSSIYLCSVECGGQETQYFGPGTRLLVL.

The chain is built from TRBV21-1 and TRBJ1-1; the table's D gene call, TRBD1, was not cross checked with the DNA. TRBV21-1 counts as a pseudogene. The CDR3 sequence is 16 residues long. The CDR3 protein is CASSEKQGTMNTEAFF. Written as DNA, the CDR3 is TGTGCCAGCAGCGAAAAACAGGGGACGATGAACACTGAAGCTTTCTTT.

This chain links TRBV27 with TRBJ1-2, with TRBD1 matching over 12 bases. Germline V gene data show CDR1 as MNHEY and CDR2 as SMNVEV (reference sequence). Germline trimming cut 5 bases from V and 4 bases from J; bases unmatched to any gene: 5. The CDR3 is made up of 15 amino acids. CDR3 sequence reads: CASSQGTGGTYGYTF. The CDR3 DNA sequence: TGTGCCAGCAGTCAGGGGACAGGGGGCACCTATGGCTACACCTTC.

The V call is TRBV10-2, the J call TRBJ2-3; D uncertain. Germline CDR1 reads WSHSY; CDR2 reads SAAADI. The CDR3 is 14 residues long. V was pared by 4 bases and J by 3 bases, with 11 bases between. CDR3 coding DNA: TGCGCCAGCAGTGTTTGGCAGTTGACAGATACGCAGTATTTT. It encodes CASSVWQLTDTQYF.